Each of the 27 T cell receptor beta chains below was sequenced from the same sample in a study of blood T cell repertoires in COVID-19. Method: immunoSEQ multiplex PCR; TCRdb's copy keeps in-frame clones and lacks some. The table shows roughly 200,000 clones, with roughly 80% occurring only once. Sequenced input: peripheral blood. These TCRs come from a man aged 50 to 59 who had recovered from COVID-19.

The J gene is TRBJ1-2, the V gene TRBV19; tentative D call: TRBD1 (6 bases). This CDR3 comprises 15 residues. V lost 4 bases, J lost 2 bases, and 14 bases lay in between. CDR1 is LNHDA, CDR2 SQIVND, per germline (reference sequence). CDR3 amino acids: CASSTQGRPNYGYTF. CDR3 nucleotides: TGTGCCAGTAGTACTCAGGGGCGTCCGAACTATGGCTACACCTTC.

This clone occurred a few times. V is TRBV6-6 and J is TRBJ1-2; the D is unclear. Trimming cost V 0 bases and J 8 bases, with 13 bases left between them. Germline CDR1 is MNHNY and CDR2 is SVGAGI (reference sequence). CDR3 size: 14 residues. CDR3 sequence reads: CASSYSIGEVGYTF. The CDR3, as DNA: TGTGCCAGCAGTTACTCGATCGGTGAGGTGGGCTACACCTTC.

The chain has TRBV4-2 and TRBJ1-3; TRBD1 might be the D (6 bases). Trimming took 2 bases from V and 3 from J, leaving 14 bases between them. Germline CDR1 is LGHNA and CDR2 is YNFKEQ. The CDR3 totals 16 residues. The CDR3 reads CASSQNNRVFGNTIYF. The CDR3 region has the DNA TGTGCCAGCAGCCAAAATAACAGGGTTTTTGGAAACACCATATATTTT.

This clone was seen only a few times. The chain recombines TRBV12-5 with TRBJ2-3, with TRBD1 matching over 7 bases. V lost 6 bases and J lost 2; bases outside the gene matches: 5. Germline CDR1 and CDR2: LGHNT and FRNRAP. There are 14 residues in the CDR3. CDR3 sequence (DNA): TGTGCTAGTGGCCGGGACAGCCACACAGATACGCAGTATTTT. Its translation is CASGRDSHTDTQYF. Together with reference TRBV12-5 and TRBJ2-3, the CDR3 gives the full variable domain: DARVTQTPRHKVTEMGQEVTMRCQPILGHNTVFWYRQTMMQGLELLAYFRNRAPLDDSGMPKDRFSAEMPDATLATLKIQPSEPRDSAVYFCASGRDSHTDTQYFGPGTRLTVL.

The chain couples TRBV28 to TRBJ2-7; 14 bases agree with TRBD2. The V gene's germline CDR1 is MDHEN and CDR2 SYDVKM. This CDR3 is 18 amino acids long. The J segment lost 2 bases and the V segment lost 3 bases, leaving 9 bases of the junction unmatched. As DNA, the CDR3 is TGTGCCAGCAGTTTCTTCCCGAGACTAGCGGGAGGGGCCTACGAGCAGTACTTC. Protein sequence: CASSFFPRLAGGAYEQYF.

V gene TRBV27 combines with J gene TRBJ1-1, with a possible D match to TRBD1 (6 bases). V was clipped by 3 bases and J by 4 bases, with 12 bases between them. The CDR3 loop spans 14 amino acids. The germline gives CDR1 MNHEY, CDR2 SMNVEV (reference sequence). In nucleotides, the CDR3 is TGTGCCAGCAGTTTTTACGGACAGAGCACTGAAGCTTTCTTT. As protein: CASSFYGQSTEAFF.

The V gene is TRBV11-3, the J gene TRBJ2-2; D is ambiguous. In germline, CDR1 is SGHNT, CDR2 YENEEA. The CDR3 runs to 14 residues. Deletions cut 0 bases from V and 4 bases from J, with 6 bases between. In DNA, the CDR3 is TGTGCCAGCAGCTTAGACGGCGGCACCGGGGAGCTGTTTTTT. Translation gives CASSLDGGTGELFF.

The chain uses TRBV24-1 and TRBJ2-3, with a tentative D call TRBD2 (7 bases). In germline, CDR1 is KGHDR, CDR2 SFDVKD. Trimming stripped 9 bases from V and 3 bases from J, with 18 bases between. The CDR3 covers 15 residues. CDR3 bases: TGTGCCACCGGCGGGGGCCGGGGGCGGACAGATACGCAGTATTTT. This codes for CATGGGRGRTDTQYF.

The CDR3 DNA reads TGTGCCAGCAGTTACTCCAGGGTTTCGGGAGCTGAAGCTTTCTTT. It encodes CASSYSRVSGAEAFF. This chain links TRBV6-5 with TRBJ1-1, with a tentative D call TRBD1 (5 bases). Trimming removed 0 bases from V and 6 bases from J, with 14 bases in between. CDR1 is MNHEY and CDR2 is SVGAGI in the germline V gene. The CDR3 totals 15 residues.

The chain links TRBV4-3 to TRBJ2-1; 7 positions match TRBD2. Germline V gives CDR1 LGHNA, CDR2 YSLEER. Losses at the gene ends were 4 bases for V and 9 bases for J; bases not matched to a gene: 9. CDR3 size: 14 residues. CDR3 loop: CASSPRLGGGEQFF. CDR3 nucleotides: TGCGCCAGCAGCCCCCGACTGGGCGGGGGTGAGCAGTTCTTC.

The sample holds one count of this clone. The CDR3 coding sequence is TGCAGTGCTAGTTCGGGGAGCGCTAATGAAAAACTGTTTTTT. Translating gives CSASSGSANEKLFF. The chain joins TRBV20-1 to TRBJ1-4; D is uncertain. From germline, CDR1 is DFQATT and CDR2 SNEGSKA (reference sequence). V lost 3 bases and J 3 bases, leaving 11 bases between the germline ends. This CDR3 is 14 amino acids long.

The V and J genes are TRBV5-1 and TRBJ2-2, with TRBD1 as a possible D gene (6 bases). Germline V gene data show CDR1 as SGHRS and CDR2 as YFSETQ. The CDR3 runs 16 residues. Trimming cost V 5 bases and J 0 bases, with 14 bases left between them. The CDR3 DNA sequence: TGCGCCAGCAGTCCGGATGGGGGCTCGAACACCGGGGAGCTGTTTTTT. Translated: CASSPDGGSNTGELFF.

The chain is built from TRBV27 and TRBJ1-6, with no clear D. This CDR3 has 13 residues. V was clipped by 6 bases and J by 6 bases, with 9 bases between them. Germline V CDR1 and CDR2: MNHEY, SMNVEV (reference sequence). Here the CDR3 DNA reads TGTGCCAGCAGCTATAAATCTAATTCACCCCTCCACTTT. It codes for CASSYKSNSPLHF.

This sequence joins TRBV4-3 and TRBJ2-7; 7 bases are shared with TRBD2. CDR3 length equals 14 residues. CDR1 is LGHNA, CDR2 YSLEER, per germline. Germline trimming cut 4 bases from V and 2 bases from J; bases unmatched to any gene: 5. This CDR3 reads CASSRGLGPYEQYF. CDR3 DNA: TGCGCCAGCAGCCGAGGACTAGGACCCTACGAGCAGTACTTC.

As to this clone: This sample includes further DNA sequences coding for the same CDR3. The V call is TRBV18, the J call TRBJ2-7, with D perhaps matching TRBD2 (6 bases). V was clipped by 3 bases and J by 1 base, with 10 bases between them. CDR3 size: 14 residues. Germline CDR1 and CDR2: KGHSH and LQKENI. The CDR3 region is CASSPSGGSYEQYF. The CDR3 DNA sequence: TGTGCCAGCTCACCGAGTGGAGGGTCCTACGAGCAGTACTTC.

The chain carries TRBV18 and TRBJ2-4, with a tentative D call TRBD1 (5 bases). The CDR3 runs to 15 residues. The ends were cut back, 3 bases at V and 2 bases at J, with 11 bases in the middle. The germline V gene has CDR1 KGHSH and CDR2 LQKENI. The CDR3 protein is CASSPPGKSKNIQYF. The CDR3 nucleotides are TGTGCCAGCTCACCCCCAGGGAAATCCAAAAACATTCAGTACTTC.

The chain is built from TRBV6-1 and TRBJ2-7; 11 nucleotides align to TRBD2. Trimming removed 2 bases from V and 3 bases from J; junction bases left unmatched: 18. CDR1 MNHNS and CDR2 SASEGT come from the germline V gene. This CDR3 is built from 20 residues. In DNA form, the CDR3 reads TGTGCCAGCAGTGAATTTGTTTGGGTTCGCGGACTAGCGGGTCTCTACGAGCAGTACTTC. Its protein is CASSEFVWVRGLAGLYEQYF.

The chain employs TRBV11-2 and TRBJ1-1; 10 bases map to TRBD1. Per germline, CDR1 SGHAT and CDR2 FQNNGV. Trimming removed 4 bases from V and 1 base from J; junction bases left unmatched: 15. The CDR3 length is 19 residues. CDR3 amino acids: CASSSYPLGQGIKNTEAFF. The CDR3 region has the DNA TGTGCCAGCAGCTCCTACCCGCTGGGACAGGGGATAAAGAACACTGAAGCTTTCTTT.

This chain links TRBV30 with TRBJ2-7; TRBD1 might be the D (6 bases). Per germline, CDR1 GTSNPN and CDR2 SVGIG (reference sequence). The V and J ends lost 0 bases and 3 bases respectively, with 9 bases between them. CDR3 size: 13 residues. The CDR3 DNA follows: TGTGCCTGGAGTGTAACAGGGATCTACGAGCAGTACTTC. This gives the protein CAWSVTGIYEQYF.

This chain links TRBV4-3 with TRBJ2-7; 11 bases map to TRBD1. This CDR3 is built from 16 residues. Germline assignment: CDR1 LGHNA and CDR2 YSLEER. The trim removed 3 bases at V and 1 base at J, leaving 5 bases unmatched. DNA of the CDR3: TGCGCCAGCAGCCAGGCCGGGACAGGGGGATCCTACGAGCAGTACTTC. It specifies CASSQAGTGGSYEQYF.

The chain joins TRBV5-4 to TRBJ2-2; no reliable D call. The CDR3 is 15 amino acids. The germline V and J ends were trimmed by 0 bases and 2 bases, with 8 bases remaining between them. Germline V lookup: CDR1 SGHNT, CDR2 YYREEE (reference sequence). CDR3 in DNA: TGTGCCAGCAGCTTGGCCTTAACAAACACCGGGGAGCTGTTTTTT. As protein: CASSLALTNTGELFF.

The V gene is TRBV14, the J gene TRBJ2-2; D ambiguous. The CDR3 totals 15 residues. CDR1 and CDR2 (germline): SGHDN, FVKESK. V was trimmed by 2 bases and J by 2 bases, leaving 9 bases between them. The CDR3 reads CASSQSHINTGELFF. As DNA, the CDR3 is TGTGCCAGCAGCCAAAGCCATATAAACACCGGGGAGCTGTTTTTT.

This chain joins TRBV11-1 and TRBJ2-1; 9 positions match TRBD2. From germline, CDR1 is SGHAT and CDR2 FQDESV (reference sequence). With V trimmed by 5 bases and J by 7 bases, 9 bases remained unmatched. The CDR3 spans 15 residues. CDR3 DNA: TGTGCCAGCAGCACGGGGATAGCGGGAGAGAATGAGCAGTTCTTC. Its translation: CASSTGIAGENEQFF.

J is TRBJ1-1 and V is TRBV2; 9 bases fit TRBD1. Germline-derived CDR1 and CDR2 are SNHLY and FYNNEI. The CDR3 loop spans 14 amino acids. V lost 7 bases to trimming and J lost 1 base; unmatched junction nucleotides: 4. The CDR3 nucleotides are TGTGCCAGCAAAAAACAGGGGGCGAACACTGAAGCTTTCTTT. Translated, it gives CASKKQGANTEAFF.

The genes are TRBV2 and TRBJ2-7; 7 bases match TRBD1. After removal of 4 bases from V and 0 bases from J, the junction contained 6 bases not matched to a gene. CDR1 and CDR2 from the germline V gene are SNHLY and FYNNEI. The CDR3 consists of 15 residues. The DNA of the CDR3 is TGTGCCAGCAGTGGATCGGGACAGTACTCCTACGAGCAGTACTTC. Translating gives CASSGSGQYSYEQYF. Complete variable domain (other parts from reference TRBV2 and TRBJ2-7): EPEVTQTPSHQVTQMGQEVILRCVPISNHLYFYWYRQILGQKVEFLVSFYNNEISEKSEIFDDQFSVERPDGSNFTLKIRSTKLEDSAMYFCASSGSGQYSYEQYFGPGTRLTVT.

The chain carries TRBV7-2 and TRBJ1-1; maybe TRBD1 (6 bases). V gave up 6 bases and J gave up 8 bases, with 16 bases separating them. This CDR3 is built from 13 residues. Germline CDR1 SGHTA, CDR2 FQGNSA. The CDR3 here is CASRNRVLREAFF. The CDR3 nucleotides are TGTGCCAGCAGGAACAGGGTGCTTCGAGAAGCTTTCTTT.

The CDR3 sequence is CASSYYGQGGTDTQYF. The CDR3 DNA follows: TGTGCCAGCAGTTATTACGGACAGGGAGGTACAGATACGCAGTATTTT. The V gene is TRBV6-2 or TRBV6-3, the J gene TRBJ2-3, with TRBD1 matching 8 bases. V shed 3 bases and J 3 bases; nucleotides not matched to a gene: 8. Germline V CDR1 and CDR2: MNHEY, SVGEGT. CDR3 length: 16 residues.